The TCR beta chain under discussion was sequenced for a study of cytomegalovirus exposure and HLA in healthy donors. Assay used: immunoSEQ multiplex PCR; TCRdb lists only in-frame clones, some missing. The sample carries 130,000 to 150,000 clones, around nine tenths recorded once. Worth noting for this clone: Its antigen is unknown.

General study findings and limits: In vitro assays verified that three CMV-associated chains recognized CMV antigens specifically.

The sample consisted of PBMCs. The TCR was taken from a woman under 30 in good health and CMV-seropositive.

The CDR3 bases are TGTGCCAGCAGTACTAGCGGGAGGACCTACGAGCAGTACTTC. Its translation is CASSTSGRTYEQYF. The chain is built from TRBV28 and TRBJ2-7, with 12 bases that match TRBD2. Germline values: CDR1 MDHEN, CDR2 SYDVKM. After removal of 5 bases from V and 2 bases from J, the junction contained 1 base not matched to a gene. CDR3 size: 14 residues.